This T cell receptor beta chain was recovered during a study of blood T cell repertoires in COVID-19. Study information: From the United States, Italy and Spain came samples of acute and convalescent COVID-19. The cDNA or gDNA used as material had been derived from T cells, B-cell-depleted T cells, or PBMCs.

As handled by the study authors: Reference gene primer amplification gave nucleated cell count estimates. This table comes from immunoSEQ multiplex PCR, and its TCRdb copy is limited to in-frame clones, with some not included. The V and J calls and clone size come from that table; D and trimming were worked out from the DNA. The repertoire includes roughly 60,000 clones, approximately 80% of them detected once, and roughly a tenth sits in the top ten. This clone has just a few counts. Trimming at V came to 2 bases and at J to 9 bases, leaving 18 bases not matched to a gene. Germline V gene lookup returns CDR1 PRHDT and CDR2 FYEKMQ (reference sequence). The CDR3 has 19 amino acids. Seattle enrolled patients during active infection and tracked them longitudinally.

This sequence joins TRBV13 and TRBJ1-6; 8 positions match TRBD1. The sample was peripheral blood. The receptor comes from a man over 45 with COVID-19, enrolled during active disease. CDR3 region: CASSLYPGTGKSAGSPLHF. CDR3 nucleotides: TGTGCCAGCAGCTTATACCCCGGGACAGGAAAAAGCGCAGGTTCACCCCTCCACTTT.